The next 11 T cell receptor beta chains were all read from a single sample in a study of T cell responses to AZD1222 COVID-19 vaccine. Sequenced by immunoSEQ multiplex PCR; TCRdb stores in-frame clones only, minus some. The sample includes about 140,000 clones, about 90% seen only once; the top ten take 5% to 6.5%. Sample: peripheral blood, taken 28 days after the second AZD1222 dose. These TCRs come from an adult who received the AZD1222 COVID-19 vaccine.

The chain has TRBV24-1 and TRBJ1-4; TRBD1 matches at 7 bases. V shed 5 bases and J 7 bases; nucleotides not matched to a gene: 12. Germline CDR1 reads KGHDR; CDR2 reads SFDVKD. CDR3 length: 16 residues. For the CDR3, the DNA is TGTGCCACCAGTGTCCCGATAGGGGGCGGAGGTGAAAAACTGTTTTTT. Protein: CATSVPIGGGGEKLFF.

The V call is TRBV19, the J call TRBJ1-5; D remains unclear. Trimming stripped 3 bases from V and 1 base from J, with 10 bases between. The CDR3 contains 15 residues. CDR1 is LNHDA, CDR2 SQIVND, per germline (reference sequence). The CDR3 region is CASSIPTRSNQPQHF. The CDR3 coding sequence is TGTGCCAGTAGTATCCCGACCCGGAGCAATCAGCCCCAGCATTTT.

The chain uses TRBV7-3 and TRBJ1-3, with a weak D call TRBD1 (5 bases). The CDR3 has 21 residues. Between the trimmed V and J ends, which lost 3 bases and 1 base, there was a span of 28 bases. CDR1 SGHTA and CDR2 FQGTGA come from the germline V gene. CDR3 coding DNA: TGTGCCAGCAGCTTTCAAACCCTCAGGGCGTTCCTTCCTCCGTCTGGAAACACCATATATTTT. Translating it yields CASSFQTLRAFLPPSGNTIYF.

The chain couples TRBV28 to TRBJ1-1; maybe TRBD1 (5 bases). CDR1 and CDR2 (germline): MDHEN, SYDVKM. The CDR3 has 14 amino acids. V was pared by 1 base and J by 0 bases, with 6 bases between. CDR3 amino acids: CASSLSQVNTEAFF. DNA for the CDR3: TGTGCCAGCAGTTTATCACAGGTGAACACTGAAGCTTTCTTT.

J is TRBJ1-5 and V is TRBV27; D not certain. Trimming removed 4 bases at V and 0 bases at J, with 7 bases between. Germline lookup yields CDR1 MNHEY and CDR2 SMNVEV (reference sequence). The CDR3 contains 14 residues. CDR3 loop: CASSSLYSNQPQHF. The DNA of the CDR3 is TGTGCCAGCAGTTCCCTTTATAGCAATCAGCCCCAGCATTTT.

The chain couples TRBV30 to TRBJ1-2; D might be TRBD1 (6 bases). V was trimmed by 0 bases and J by 0 bases, leaving 14 bases between them. Germline values: CDR1 GTSNPN, CDR2 SVGIG (reference sequence). The CDR3 runs 16 residues. The chain's CDR3 is CAWSVRGASTNYGYTF. CDR3 nucleotides: TGTGCCTGGAGTGTACGGGGGGCATCCACTAACTATGGCTACACCTTC. Based on the CDR3 plus reference TRBV30 and TRBJ1-2, the full variable domain is SQTIHQWPATLVQPVGSPLSLECTVEGTSNPNLYWYRQAAGRGLQLLFYSVGIGQISSEVPQNLSASRPQDRQFILSSKKLLLSDSGFYLCAWSVRGASTNYGYTFGSGTRLTVV.

The V and J genes are TRBV7-3 and TRBJ2-3, with D maybe TRBD1 (7 bases). This CDR3 contains 15 residues. V was cut by 1 base and J by 4 bases, with 12 bases left in between. The V gene's germline CDR1 is SGHTA and CDR2 FQGTGA. The CDR3 protein is CASSLRQGGPDTQYF. CDR3 DNA: TGTGCCAGCAGCTTAAGGCAGGGGGGCCCAGATACGCAGTATTTT.

The V gene is TRBV5-8, the J gene TRBJ1-5; D is unresolved. With 0 bases removed from V and 4 bases from J, the gap between germline ends came to 5 bases. This CDR3 has 13 amino acids. Germline V gives CDR1 SGHTS, CDR2 YDEGEE. The CDR3: CASSLDRNQPQHF. The CDR3 nucleotides read TGTGCCAGCAGCTTGGACAGAAATCAGCCCCAGCATTTT.

CDR3 sequence reads: CASSIDLPGGKYNEQFF. The CDR3 DNA sequence: TGTGCCAGTAGTATAGATCTTCCGGGGGGCAAATACAATGAGCAGTTCTTC. The rearrangement uses TRBV19 and TRBJ2-1; possible D gene TRBD2, 7 bases. This CDR3 spans 17 amino acids. Germline lookup yields CDR1 LNHDA and CDR2 SQIVND (reference sequence). V was clipped by 0 bases and J by 4 bases, with 16 bases between them.

The V and J genes are TRBV6-5 and TRBJ2-1; 7 bases match TRBD2. CDR3 length: 13 amino acids. Looked up from germline, CDR1 is MNHEY and CDR2 is SVGAGI. The junction had 6 bases not matched to a gene; V was cut back by 6 bases and J by 7 bases. CDR3 bases: TGTGCCAGCAGCCTCGGGGGGAGGAATGAGCAGTTCTTC. As protein: CASSLGGRNEQFF.

The V gene is TRBV18, the J gene TRBJ2-2; 7 bases are shared with TRBD2. Germline lookup yields CDR1 KGHSH and CDR2 LQKENI. The junction had 11 bases not matched to a gene; V was cut back by 5 bases and J by 5 bases. The CDR3 length is 16 residues. The CDR3, as DNA: TGTGCCAGCTCAGAGGGCGCGGGAGTTCAGACCGGGGAGCTGTTTTTT. Protein: CASSEGAGVQTGELFF.